This is a list of T cell receptor beta chains from one sample in a study of PD-L1 blockade in urothelial cancer. The repertoire was sequenced with immunoSEQ multiplex PCR; TCRdb's copy has only in-frame clones and lacks some. The sample includes about 130,000 clones, roughly 88% seen only once; the top ten take about 2.4%. Specimen: PBMCs, collected around atezolizumab (anti-PD-L1) treatment. These receptor sequences come from a man in his fifties with urothelial cancer. The CDR3 runs from the conserved cysteine through the conserved F or W. The order of the fields is clone size, D gene, J gene, V gene, CDR3 DNA, CDR3 protein. A D gene is named only where the DNA matches it firmly. Not every row has a clone size; where given, it reads once, few, many or a size class.

clone size: NA; D gene: NA; J gene: TRBJ1-5; V gene: TRBV6-4; CDR3 DNA: TGTGCCAGCAGTGACTCGTTTCTCCCGGGTCGGGATCAGCCCCAGCATTTT; CDR3 protein: CASSDSFLPGRDQPQHF
clone size: once; D gene: NA; J gene: TRBJ1-5; V gene: TRBV30; CDR3 DNA: TGTGCCTGGAGCGCAGGGGAAAGGAGATATAGCAATCAGCCCCAGCATTTT; CDR3 protein: CAWSAGERRYSNQPQHF
clone size: once; D gene: TRBD2; J gene: TRBJ2-7; V gene: TRBV6-6; CDR3 DNA: TGTGCCAGCTGCGGGGGACTAGCGGTTTACGAGCAGTACTTC; CDR3 protein: CASCGGLAVYEQYF
clone size: NA; D gene: NA; J gene: TRBJ1-1; V gene: TRBV27; CDR3 DNA: TGTGCCAGCAGAAAAGATGTCGGGGTAGTGAGTAACACTGAAGCTTTCTTT; CDR3 protein: CASRKDVGVVSNTEAFF
clone size: NA; D gene: TRBD2; J gene: TRBJ2-7; V gene: TRBV30; CDR3 DNA: TGTGCCTGGAGTGGGACTAGCGGTATGGCCTACGAGCAGTACTTC; CDR3 protein: CAWSGTSGMAYEQYF
clone size: NA; D gene: NA; J gene: TRBJ2-5; V gene: TRBV7-9; CDR3 DNA: TGTGCCAGCAGTTCGGACAGCCACCAAGAGACCCAGTACTTC; CDR3 protein: CASSSDSHQETQYF
clone size: NA; D gene: NA; J gene: TRBJ2-3; V gene: TRBV9; CDR3 DNA: TGTGCCAGCAGCGCCGGTAGTTATTGGGGAGGCACAGATACGCAGTATTTT; CDR3 protein: CASSAGSYWGGTDTQYF
clone size: NA; D gene: TRBD1; J gene: TRBJ2-2; V gene: TRBV5-1; CDR3 DNA: TGCGCCAGCAGCTCACGGACAGGGGGCTCCGGGGAGCTGTTTTTT; CDR3 protein: CASSSRTGGSGELFF
clone size: NA; D gene: TRBD2; J gene: TRBJ2-2; V gene: TRBV5-1; CDR3 DNA: TGCGCCAGCAGCACCGGGACTAGCGGGACCAAGGGGGAGCTGTTTTTT; CDR3 protein: CASSTGTSGTKGELFF
clone size: few; D gene: TRBD1; J gene: TRBJ1-4; V gene: TRBV14; CDR3 DNA: TGTGCCAGCAGCCAATTGGGACAGGGGGCCGAAAAACTGTTTTTT; CDR3 protein: CASSQLGQGAEKLFF
clone size: NA; D gene: NA; J gene: TRBJ1-2; V gene: TRBV10-3; CDR3 DNA: TGTGCCATCACTGAACAGGGACACTATGGCTACACCTTC; CDR3 protein: CAITEQGHYGYTF
clone size: NA; D gene: NA; J gene: TRBJ2-3; V gene: TRBV5-4; CDR3 DNA: TGTGCCAGCAGCACCAATAGCGGCTCCCCGACAGATACGCAGTATTTT; CDR3 protein: CASSTNSGSPTDTQYF
clone size: NA; D gene: NA; J gene: TRBJ2-7; V gene: TRBV7-3; CDR3 DNA: TGTGCCAGCAGCTTCGTAGCGGATAAAGGCGAGCAGTACTTC; CDR3 protein: CASSFVADKGEQYF
clone size: once; D gene: TRBD1; J gene: TRBJ1-2; V gene: TRBV5-1; CDR3 DNA: TGCGCCAGCAGCTTGGGGGCCGGACAGGGGTATAACTATGGCTACACCTTC; CDR3 protein: CASSLGAGQGYNYGYTF
clone size: NA; D gene: NA; J gene: TRBJ2-2; V gene: TRBV28; CDR3 DNA: TGTGCCAGCAAGGGGTTACTGAACACCGGGGAGCTGTTTTTT; CDR3 protein: CASKGLLNTGELFF
clone size: NA; D gene: TRBD1; J gene: TRBJ1-2; V gene: TRBV7-9; CDR3 DNA: TGTGCCAGCAGTAAACAGGGGTTGAGCTCGCGGGGCTATGGCTACACCTTC; CDR3 protein: CASSKQGLSSRGYGYTF
clone size: NA; D gene: NA; J gene: TRBJ1-4; V gene: TRBV9; CDR3 DNA: TGTGCCAGCAGCGTAGCTCCGACAGCTGTTAATGAAAAACTGTTTTTT; CDR3 protein: CASSVAPTAVNEKLFF
clone size: NA; D gene: NA; J gene: TRBJ2-3; V gene: TRBV2; CDR3 DNA: TGTGCCAGCAGTGACCGGCGGGGCAGCACAGATACGCAGTATTTT; CDR3 protein: CASSDRRGSTDTQYF
clone size: NA; D gene: TRBD1; J gene: TRBJ1-3; V gene: TRBV10-3; CDR3 DNA: TGTGCCACCTCGGGACAGGGCAAATTCTCTGGAAACACCATATATTTT; CDR3 protein: CATSGQGKFSGNTIYF
clone size: NA; D gene: NA; J gene: TRBJ1-1; V gene: TRBV9; CDR3 DNA: TGTGCCAGCAGCGTAGTTGGGGGAGGTACTGAAGCTTTCTTT; CDR3 protein: CASSVVGGGTEAFF
clone size: once; D gene: NA; J gene: TRBJ2-2; V gene: TRBV30; CDR3 DNA: TGTGCCTGGAGTGGAACTAGCACCGGGGAGCTGTTTTTT; CDR3 protein: CAWSGTSTGELFF
clone size: NA; D gene: TRBD2; J gene: TRBJ2-1; V gene: TRBV9; CDR3 DNA: TGTGCCAGCAGCCCACGGACTAGCGGGACAAGTGAGCAGTTCTTC; CDR3 protein: CASSPRTSGTSEQFF
clone size: NA; D gene: NA; J gene: TRBJ2-7; V gene: TRBV19; CDR3 DNA: TGTGCCAGTAGTAGGGGGGGAAGGAGGACAGGGTCCTACGAGCAGTACTTC; CDR3 protein: CASSRGGRRTGSYEQYF
clone size: few; D gene: TRBD2; J gene: TRBJ2-7; V gene: TRBV28; CDR3 DNA: TGTGCCAGCAGTTCCCCTAGCGGGAGCTCCTACGAGCAGTACTTC; CDR3 protein: CASSSPSGSSYEQYF
clone size: NA; D gene: TRBD1; J gene: TRBJ2-7; V gene: TRBV11-2; CDR3 DNA: TGTGCCAGCAGCTACATCCGGGACAGACTCCTCTACGAGCAGTACTTC; CDR3 protein: CASSYIRDRLLYEQYF
clone size: NA; D gene: TRBD1; J gene: TRBJ1-1; V gene: TRBV28; CDR3 DNA: TGTGCCAGCCATCCCCTTGGACAGGGGGGAGGCACTGAAGCTTTCTTT; CDR3 protein: CASHPLGQGGGTEAFF
clone size: NA; D gene: TRBD1; J gene: TRBJ2-7; V gene: TRBV6-5; CDR3 DNA: TGTGCCAGCAGTTACGACAGGGGGATCGACGAGCAGTACTTC; CDR3 protein: CASSYDRGIDEQYF
clone size: NA; D gene: TRBD1; J gene: TRBJ1-5; V gene: TRBV27; CDR3 DNA: TGTGCCAGCAGTTTATTTGGGACAGACCCCATGAATCAGCCCCAGCATTTT; CDR3 protein: CASSLFGTDPMNQPQHF
clone size: few; D gene: TRBD2; J gene: TRBJ2-1; V gene: TRBV5-4; CDR3 DNA: TGTGCCAGCAGCTCCGGCGGCGGGAGCTCCTACAATGAGCAGTTCTTC; CDR3 protein: CASSSGGGSSYNEQFF
clone size: NA; D gene: NA; J gene: TRBJ1-5; V gene: TRBV29-1; CDR3 DNA: TGCAGCGTCGCCGACAGGTACGATCAGCCCCAGCATTTT; CDR3 protein: CSVADRYDQPQHF
clone size: NA; D gene: TRBD1; J gene: TRBJ2-7; V gene: TRBV9; CDR3 DNA: TGTGCCAGCAGCGCGACGGACAGGCCTTCCTCCTACGAGCAGTACTTC; CDR3 protein: CASSATDRPSSYEQYF
clone size: NA; D gene: TRBD1; J gene: TRBJ2-2; V gene: TRBV9; CDR3 DNA: TGTGCCAGCAGCGTCCGGACAGGGGGCGGCGGGGAGCTGTTTTTT; CDR3 protein: CASSVRTGGGGELFF
clone size: NA; D gene: TRBD2; J gene: TRBJ2-2; V gene: TRBV6-1; CDR3 DNA: TGTGCCAGCGGAACGGGGGGGGTTGGCACCGGGGAGCTGTTTTTT; CDR3 protein: CASGTGGVGTGELFF
clone size: NA; D gene: TRBD1; J gene: TRBJ2-5; V gene: TRBV2; CDR3 DNA: TGTGCCAGCAGTCGGGACAGGGAATGGGGGACCCAGTACTTC; CDR3 protein: CASSRDREWGTQYF
clone size: NA; D gene: TRBD1; J gene: TRBJ1-1; V gene: TRBV7-9; CDR3 DNA: TGTGCCAGCAGCCCACAGGGGGTGAACACTGAAGCTTTCTTT; CDR3 protein: CASSPQGVNTEAFF
clone size: NA; D gene: TRBD2; J gene: TRBJ2-7; V gene: TRBV18; CDR3 DNA: TGTGCCAGCTCCCCTAGCGGGATCGGCGAGCAGTACTTC; CDR3 protein: CASSPSGIGEQYF
clone size: NA; D gene: NA; J gene: TRBJ1-1; V gene: TRBV19; CDR3 DNA: TGTGCCAGTACTAGCGGAACTGAAGCTTTCTTT; CDR3 protein: CASTSGTEAFF
clone size: NA; D gene: TRBD1; J gene: TRBJ1-2; V gene: TRBV20-1; CDR3 DNA: TGCAGTGCTGGGACAGGGAGTTACTACACCTTC; CDR3 protein: CSAGTGSYYTF
clone size: NA; D gene: NA; J gene: TRBJ1-5; V gene: TRBV28; CDR3 DNA: TGTGCCAGCAGGGGGCCCGGGACAATGGAAAATCAGCCCCAGCATTTT; CDR3 protein: CASRGPGTMENQPQHF
clone size: NA; D gene: TRBD1; J gene: TRBJ2-1; V gene: TRBV7-6; CDR3 DNA: TGTGCCAGCAGTAGGGACAGGGGTGAGCAGTTCTTC; CDR3 protein: CASSRDRGEQFF
clone size: NA; D gene: NA; J gene: TRBJ1-2; V gene: TRBV6-1; CDR3 DNA: TGTGCCAGCAGTGAGGGGGGCTATGGCTACACCTTC; CDR3 protein: CASSEGGYGYTF
clone size: NA; D gene: TRBD1; J gene: TRBJ1-2; V gene: TRBV18; CDR3 DNA: TGTGCCAGCTCGGATGGGACAGGGATCGGCTACACCTTC; CDR3 protein: CASSDGTGIGYTF
clone size: NA; D gene: NA; J gene: TRBJ1-1; V gene: TRBV11-3; CDR3 DNA: TGTGCCAGCAGCTTAAGTGAGGACACTGAAGCTTTCTTT; CDR3 protein: CASSLSEDTEAFF
clone size: once; D gene: TRBD1; J gene: TRBJ1-4; V gene: TRBV28; CDR3 DNA: TGTGCCAGCAGTACGGTGGGACAGGGGTTGACTAATGAAAAACTGTTTTTT; CDR3 protein: CASSTVGQGLTNEKLFF
clone size: NA; D gene: TRBD2; J gene: TRBJ2-5; V gene: TRBV5-1; CDR3 DNA: TGCGCCAGCAGCTTGGTAAGCGGGAGCGTCCAAGAGACCCAGTACTTC; CDR3 protein: CASSLVSGSVQETQYF
clone size: NA; D gene: TRBD2; J gene: TRBJ2-2; V gene: TRBV15; CDR3 DNA: TGTGCCACCAGCAGGACTAGCGGGAGGGTTACCGGGGAGCTGTTTTTT; CDR3 protein: CATSRTSGRVTGELFF
clone size: NA; D gene: NA; J gene: TRBJ2-5; V gene: TRBV7-8; CDR3 DNA: TGTGCCAGCAGCTTAGGGGGGCAGGGAGAGACCCAGTACTTC; CDR3 protein: CASSLGGQGETQYF
clone size: NA; D gene: TRBD2; J gene: TRBJ2-3; V gene: TRBV19; CDR3 DNA: TGTGCCAGTAGTATCAGGAGTAGCGGGGTGAGCACAGATACGCAGTATTTT; CDR3 protein: CASSIRSSGVSTDTQYF
clone size: NA; D gene: NA; J gene: TRBJ1-1; V gene: TRBV5-8; CDR3 DNA: TGTGCCAGCAGCTTGACAGGGCTGAACACTGAAGCTTTCTTT; CDR3 protein: CASSLTGLNTEAFF
clone size: NA; D gene: TRBD2; J gene: TRBJ2-3; V gene: TRBV14; CDR3 DNA: TGTGCCAGCAGCCCGGGACTACGAACAGATACGCAGTATTTT; CDR3 protein: CASSPGLRTDTQYF
clone size: NA; D gene: TRBD2; J gene: TRBJ2-5; V gene: TRBV5-5; CDR3 DNA: TGTGCCAGCAGCTTGGACAGCGGGAGATTATTAGAGACCCAGTACTTC; CDR3 protein: CASSLDSGRLLETQYF
clone size: NA; D gene: NA; J gene: TRBJ1-1; V gene: TRBV9; CDR3 DNA: TGTGCCAGCAGCCGTTACGCAGGGGACACTGAAGCTTTCTTT; CDR3 protein: CASSRYAGDTEAFF
clone size: once; D gene: NA; J gene: TRBJ1-4; V gene: TRBV28; CDR3 DNA: TGTGCCAGCAGTAGACAGTCTAATGAAAAACTGTTTTTT; CDR3 protein: CASSRQSNEKLFF
clone size: NA; D gene: NA; J gene: TRBJ1-5; V gene: TRBV5-6; CDR3 DNA: TGTGCCAGCAGCTTGGGGGACATTTCCCAGCCCCAGCATTTT; CDR3 protein: CASSLGDISQPQHF
clone size: few; D gene: TRBD2; J gene: TRBJ2-5; V gene: TRBV28; CDR3 DNA: TGTGCCAGCATGGATGGAAGCGGGACTCAAGAGACCCAGTACTTC; CDR3 protein: CASMDGSGTQETQYF